This TCR beta chain was captured in a study of T cell responses to AZD1222 COVID-19 vaccine. General study results and limits: It should be noted that donors were predominantly white British and more often female, and clonal diversity was possibly underestimated.

TCRdb's copy holds only in-frame clones and misses some; the assay was immunoSEQ multiplex PCR. This sample carries about 150,000 clones, around 91% of them seen once, and the ten largest clones take approximately 5.9%. V was clipped by 2 bases and J by 3 bases; unmatched bases: 5. The germline V gene encodes CDR1 MDHEN and CDR2 SYDVKM. This CDR3 spans 15 amino acids. As for this clone: The target antigen is unknown.

The source material was peripheral blood, sampled 28 days after the second AZD1222 dose. The chain combines TRBV28 with TRBJ2-3; 7 nucleotides match TRBD1. This TCR derives from an adult who received the AZD1222 COVID-19 vaccine. This chain's CDR3 is CASSLHRGRTDTQYF. The CDR3, as DNA: TGTGCCAGCAGTTTACATAGGGGGCGAACAGATACGCAGTATTTT.